The rows below give T cell receptor delta chains drawn from one sample of a study of delta chains in infants with herpesvirus infections. TCRdb reanalysed the RT-PCR reads via CATT. The sample holds about 950 delta-chain clones, 9.1% seen once. Specimen: peripheral blood, collected at time point 2 of longitudinal follow-up. Receptors were obtained from a human donor who was a Ugandan infant, either HIV-exposed or HIV-unexposed (not recorded which). The CDR3 runs from the conserved cysteine through the conserved F or W. The order of the fields is clone size, D gene, J gene, V gene, CDR3 length, CDR3 protein. The D gene is left open where the match is weak. Clone size is given for some rows only: seen once, a few or many times, or a class if the clone is expanded.

clone_size: large
d_call: TRDD3
j_call: TRDJ3
v_call: TRDV2
cdr3_length: 19
cdr3_aa: CACDSTGGRSSWDTRQMFF

clone_size: large
d_call: -
j_call: TRDJ1
v_call: TRDV1
cdr3_length: 17
cdr3_aa: CALGELRYTCGFDKLIF

clone_size: large
d_call: TRDD3
j_call: TRDJ1
v_call: TRAV29/DV5
cdr3_length: 20
cdr3_aa: CAVRFRYKWGIRPYTDKLIF

clone_size: medium-sized
d_call: TRDD3
j_call: TRDJ1
v_call: TRDV1
cdr3_length: 20
cdr3_aa: CALGELGFLSIWLGDSALIF

clone_size: medium-sized
d_call: TRDD3
j_call: TRDJ1
v_call: TRDV1
cdr3_length: 25
cdr3_aa: CALGESGSYHYWGIRLGSYTDKLIF

clone_size: -
d_call: -
j_call: TRDJ1
v_call: TRDV1
cdr3_length: 21
cdr3_aa: CALGEFLMGTGEWGPSNGLIF

clone_size: large
d_call: TRDD3
j_call: TRDJ1
v_call: TRDV1
cdr3_length: 23
cdr3_aa: CALGERLLPIIVLGDTKTDKLIF

clone_size: large
d_call: -
j_call: TRDJ1
v_call: TRDV3
cdr3_length: 17
cdr3_aa: CALVDPGGLLDTDKLIF

clone_size: large
d_call: TRDD3
j_call: TRDJ1
v_call: TRDV1
cdr3_length: 18
cdr3_aa: CALGDPFLMGDTTDKLIF

clone_size: -
d_call: TRDD3
j_call: TRDJ3
v_call: TRDV2
cdr3_length: 27
cdr3_aa: CACDLPSYMPFISYWGPPSWDTRQMFF

clone_size: large
d_call: TRDD3
j_call: TRDJ3
v_call: TRDV2
cdr3_length: 22
cdr3_aa: CACDTVGTGGSSGSWDTRQMFF

clone_size: large
d_call: -
j_call: TRDJ1
v_call: TRDV3
cdr3_length: 16
cdr3_aa: CALEAGVETFTDKLIF

clone_size: few
d_call: TRDD3
j_call: TRDJ1
v_call: TRDV1
cdr3_length: 20
cdr3_aa: CALGEIALTGGYRGNVKLIF

clone_size: large
d_call: -
j_call: TRDJ1
v_call: TRDV1
cdr3_length: 22
cdr3_aa: CALGVAISFLGIGLGDTDKLIF

clone_size: few
d_call: -
j_call: TRDJ1
v_call: TRDV2
cdr3_length: 16
cdr3_aa: CACDTRGVGDTDKLIF

clone_size: -
d_call: -
j_call: TRDJ1
v_call: TRAV38-2/DV8
cdr3_length: 13
cdr3_aa: CAYGAVRRDKLIF

clone_size: large
d_call: TRDD3
j_call: TRDJ1
v_call: TRDV1
cdr3_length: 20
cdr3_aa: CALGELGPYWGILHTDKLIF

clone_size: large
d_call: TRDD3
j_call: TRDJ1
v_call: TRDV2
cdr3_length: 22
cdr3_aa: CACVPLYWGISPRLAYTDKLIF

clone_size: large
d_call: -
j_call: TRDJ3
v_call: TRDV2
cdr3_length: 18
cdr3_aa: CACDNAGFSSWDTRQMFF

clone_size: medium-sized
d_call: -
j_call: TRDJ1
v_call: TRDV3
cdr3_length: 26
cdr3_aa: CAFAGPSYARTGGLIFTRWYTDKLIF

clone_size: large
d_call: -
j_call: TRDJ1
v_call: TRAV23/DV6
cdr3_length: 23
cdr3_aa: CAFEHRWTTRLYKGNLYTDKLIF